The sequence of this TCR beta chain was determined in a study of T cell responses to AZD1222 COVID-19 vaccine. In germline, CDR1 is SGHVS, CDR2 FQNEAQ. This CDR3 contains 14 residues. Between the trimmed V and J ends, which lost 2 bases and 5 bases, there was a span of 12 bases. With regard to this clone: What it binds is not known.

Study-wide points: The span of vaccine-associated CD4 TCRs extended across spike, with dominance at 160-218 and 743-854. Sampling that yielded the repertoires occurred only after the peak T cell response.

Sequenced by immunoSEQ multiplex PCR; TCRdb stores in-frame clones only, minus some. The data show roughly 96,000 clones, with 89% seen just once and more than 1.5% held by the top ten. Source: peripheral blood, taken on day 0 of AZD1222 vaccination. The chain combines TRBV7-8 with TRBJ1-1; a weak D match, TRBD1 (5 bases). The sequence came from an adult in good health. The chain's CDR3 is CASSLSPGMTEAFF. In DNA form, the CDR3 reads TGTGCCAGCAGCTTAAGTCCAGGGATGACTGAAGCTTTCTTT. Full variable domain (outside the CDR3, taken from reference TRBV7-8 and TRBJ1-1): GAGVSQSPRYKVAKRGQDVALRCDPISGHVSLFWYQQALGQGPEFLTYFQNEAQLDKSGLPSDRFFAERPEGSVSTLKIQRTQQEDSAVYLCASSLSPGMTEAFFGQGTRLTVV.